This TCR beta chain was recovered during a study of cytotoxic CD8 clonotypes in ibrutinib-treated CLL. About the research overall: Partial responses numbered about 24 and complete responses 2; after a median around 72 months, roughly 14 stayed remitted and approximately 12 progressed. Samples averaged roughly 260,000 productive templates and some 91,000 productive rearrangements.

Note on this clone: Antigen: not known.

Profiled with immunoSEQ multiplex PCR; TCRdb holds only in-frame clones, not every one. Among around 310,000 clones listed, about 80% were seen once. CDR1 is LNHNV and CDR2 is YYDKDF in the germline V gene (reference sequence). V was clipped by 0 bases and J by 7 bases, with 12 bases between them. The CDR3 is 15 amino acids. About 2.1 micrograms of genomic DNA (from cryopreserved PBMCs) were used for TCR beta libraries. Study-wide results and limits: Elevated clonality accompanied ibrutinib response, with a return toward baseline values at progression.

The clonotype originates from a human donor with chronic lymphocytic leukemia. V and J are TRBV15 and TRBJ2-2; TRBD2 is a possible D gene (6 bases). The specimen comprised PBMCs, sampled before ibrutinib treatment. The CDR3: CATSRDGGTNGELFF. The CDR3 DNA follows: TGTGCCACCAGCAGAGATGGGGGGACGAACGGGGAGCTGTTTTTT.